This TCR beta chain was observed in a study of shared clonotypes between healthy human individuals. Study-wide context: With ages of 18 to 49, the donors were a couple of women and three men. Findings of the study overall: Estimated richness was generally greater in naive than memory subsets.

The DNA input per sorted-subset replicate PCR was roughly 210 ng, corresponding to 30,000 or so T cell genomes. The method was immunoSEQ multiplex PCR; TCRdb's version includes in-frame clones alone and lacks a portion of them. The data contain about 580,000 clones, roughly 98% of them singletons. Naive CD8 cells lacked CD45RO and underwent positive selection for CCR7, leaving out terminally differentiated effector memory CD45RA+ cells. A note on this clone: Its specificity is unknown.

The germline gives CDR1 ENHRY, CDR2 SYGVKD. With V trimmed by 4 bases and J by 0 bases, 6 bases remained unmatched. The CDR3 length is 16 residues. The rearrangement links TRBV10-3 to TRBJ2-7; 10 bases map to TRBD2. This clonotype originated in a man aged 25 to 40 in good health. Sequencing used naive CD8+ T cells sorted from blood. Here the CDR3 reads CAISGGLAESSYEQYF. For the CDR3, the DNA is TGTGCCATCAGTGGTGGACTAGCGGAGAGCTCCTACGAGCAGTACTTC.